The 32 T cell receptor beta chains below were found in one sample sequenced in a study of T-cell memory formation after mild COVID-19. MiXCR, applied by TCRdb to the 5' RACE reads, yields one record per CDR3 protein. Of more than 250,000 distinct CDR3 sequences in the sample, 16% were seen once. Sequences were obtained from PBMCs or a T cell subset sorted from them (not recorded which). All receptors come from a young man who had mild COVID-19 (a few samples of this study predate the infection). Cell type and time point are not known.

This clonotype was counted only a few times. The chain employs TRBV30 and TRBJ1-1, with TRBD1 as a possible D gene (5 bases). Germline CDR1 reads GTSNPN; CDR2 reads SVGIG (reference sequence). V was shortened by 3 bases and J by 4 bases, with 24 bases between the two germline ends. This CDR3 has 17 amino acids. CDR3 sequence: CAWRKGPGPQWATEAFF. For the CDR3, the DNA is TGTGCCTGGAGAAAAGGCCCGGGACCACAGTGGGCCACTGAAGCTTTCTTT.

This clonotype has only a few counts. The rearrangement uses TRBV20-1 and TRBJ2-4; TRBD1 is a possible D gene (6 bases). The CDR3 spans 15 residues. The germline CDR1 and CDR2 sequences are DFQATT and SNEGSKA (reference sequence). V was shortened by 1 base and J by 0 bases, with 10 bases between the two germline ends. The CDR3 region has the DNA TGCAGTGCTAGAGGTGCAGGGGTAGCCAAAAACATTCAGTACTTC. It encodes CSARGAGVAKNIQYF.

This clonotype has more than one count but fewer than ten. The chain carries TRBV5-1 and TRBJ2-6; D gene unclear. Germline V gives CDR1 SGHRS, CDR2 YFSETQ. The CDR3 is 16 amino acids. The V gene lost 0 bases and the J gene lost 0 bases, with 7 bases spanning the gap. The CDR3 is CASSLDRFSGANVLTF. In DNA, the CDR3 is TGCGCCAGCAGCTTGGACAGATTCTCTGGGGCCAACGTCCTGACTTTC.

The rearrangement links TRBV24-1 to TRBJ2-1, with D tentatively TRBD1 or TRBD2 (7 bases each). V shed 4 bases and J shed 4 bases, with 16 bases lying between them. The germline CDR1 and CDR2 sequences are KGHDR and SFDVKD. The CDR3 consists of 16 residues. CDR3 protein: CATSENRGGDYNEQFF. Written as DNA, the CDR3 is TGTGCCACCAGTGAAAACAGGGGAGGGGATTACAATGAGCAGTTCTTC.

The chain couples TRBV30 to TRBJ1-2; TRBD1 agrees at 8 bases. The ends lost 2 bases at V and 8 bases at J; junction bases unmatched: 16. The germline CDR1 and CDR2 sequences are GTSNPN and SVGIG (reference sequence). The CDR3 length is 16 residues. The CDR3 DNA sequence: TGTGCCTGGAGTCTGCGTCCGGGACAGGCCCTTGGGGGCTACACCTTC. Its protein product is CAWSLRPGQALGGYTF. The full variable domain, in which reference TRBV30 and TRBJ1-2 provide the parts outside the CDR3, is SQTIHQWPATLVQPVGSPLSLECTVEGTSNPNLYWYRQAAGRGLQLLFYSVGIGQISSEVPQNLSASRPQDRQFILSSKKLLLSDSGFYLCAWSLRPGQALGGYTFGSGTRLTVV.

This clonotype was seen ten or more times. This chain connects TRBV27 to TRBJ2-7, with a possible D match to TRBD1 (6 bases). The germline V gene encodes CDR1 MNHEY and CDR2 SMNVEV (reference sequence). The CDR3 loop spans 15 amino acids. Trimming pared 8 bases from V and 3 bases from J, leaving 20 bases between. CDR3 region: CASQIQQGGGYEQYF. CDR3 nucleotide sequence: TGTGCCAGCCAAATTCAACAGGGTGGGGGCTACGAGCAGTACTTC.

The J gene is TRBJ1-2, the V gene TRBV9; D unresolved. With 0 bases removed from V and 4 bases from J, the gap between germline ends came to 13 bases. This CDR3 is built from 15 residues. Per germline, CDR1 SGDLS and CDR2 YYNGEE. The CDR3 spells CASSVEAGKGYGYTF. The CDR3 DNA is TGTGCCAGCAGCGTAGAAGCAGGAAAAGGCTATGGCTACACCTTC.

This chain connects TRBV19 to TRBJ2-7, with D possibly matching TRBD1 (5 bases). Germline-derived CDR1 and CDR2 are LNHDA and SQIVND (reference sequence). V gave up 6 bases and J gave up 4 bases, with 13 bases separating them. The CDR3 is 13 residues long. CDR3 amino acids: CASSPSQGYEQYV. In nucleotides, the CDR3 is TGTGCCAGTAGCCCCTCCCAGGGATACGAGCAGTACGTC.

The table lists this clonotype with a few counts. This sequence joins TRBV5-6 and TRBJ2-2; TRBD1 matches 10 bases. Germline loops: CDR1 SGHDT, CDR2 YYEEEE. This CDR3 spans 15 amino acids. With V trimmed by 3 bases and J by 5 bases, 4 bases remained unmatched. CDR3 protein: CASSSPGQGTGELFF. The CDR3 coding sequence is TGTGCCAGCAGCTCCCCGGGACAGGGGACCGGGGAGCTGTTTTTT.

The chain is built from TRBV7-2 and TRBJ2-5; TRBD2 aligns across 9 bases. Per the germline V gene, CDR1 is SGHTA and CDR2 is FQGNSA. V trimming: 1 base; J trimming: 7 bases; junction bases outside the gene matches: 7. The CDR3 loop spans 15 amino acids. The CDR3 spells CASSLDGGGAGTQYF. CDR3 DNA sequence: TGTGCCAGCAGCTTAGATGGCGGGGGGGCGGGGACCCAGTACTTC.

This clonotype was observed a handful of times. The gene calls are TRBV9 and TRBJ2-6; D gene ambiguous. The ends were cut back, 0 bases at V and 0 bases at J, with 4 bases in the middle. From germline, CDR1 is SGDLS and CDR2 YYNGEE. The CDR3 totals 15 residues. The CDR3 loop is CASSVVGSGANVLTF. The CDR3 coding sequence is TGTGCCAGCAGCGTAGTAGGCTCTGGGGCCAACGTCCTGACTTTC.

This clonotype was counted at least ten times. This rearrangement joins TRBV5-1 to TRBJ2-6; D is uncertain. The germline gives CDR1 SGHRS, CDR2 YFSETQ. The CDR3 totals 14 residues. Trimming cost V 3 bases and J 0 bases, with 4 bases left between them. The CDR3 region is CASSSRSGANVLTF. The CDR3 bases are TGCGCCAGCAGCTCACGCTCTGGGGCCAACGTCCTGACTTTC.

This clonotype was found a few times. V usage is TRBV5-1 and J usage is TRBJ2-5; D uncertain. The CDR3 has 11 residues. Trimming removed 6 bases at V and 5 bases at J, with 8 bases between. CDR1 SGHRS and CDR2 YFSETQ come from the germline V gene. The CDR3 region is CASTLTETQYF. The CDR3 DNA sequence: TGCGCCAGCACCTTAACTGAGACCCAGTACTTC.

The chain links TRBV5-6 to TRBJ2-5; D not resolved. The V and J ends lost 7 bases and 2 bases respectively, with 6 bases between them. Germline CDR1 reads SGHDT; CDR2 reads YYEEEE. This CDR3 spans 11 amino acids. CDR3 protein: CASGDQETQYF. The CDR3 DNA sequence: TGTGCCAGCGGGGATCAAGAGACCCAGTACTTC.

The genes are TRBV9 and TRBJ2-2; D not resolved. The V gene lost 0 bases and the J gene lost 6 bases, with 9 bases spanning the gap. This CDR3 has 14 amino acids. In germline, CDR1 is SGDLS, CDR2 YYNGEE. This CDR3 is CASSVVMDAGELFF. DNA of the CDR3: TGTGCCAGCAGCGTAGTTATGGATGCCGGGGAGCTGTTTTTT.

This clonotype was observed a handful of times. CDR3 region: CSASGGLYEQYF. The CDR3 DNA follows: TGCAGTGCTAGCGGGGGGCTCTACGAGCAGTACTTC. The V call is TRBV20-1, the J call TRBJ2-7, with a possible D match to TRBD2 (7 bases). Per the germline V gene, CDR1 is DFQATT and CDR2 is SNEGSKA (reference sequence). V gave up 3 bases and J gave up 3 bases, with 9 bases separating them. The CDR3 has 12 residues.

The genes are TRBV4-1 and TRBJ2-1; no reliable D call. CDR1 and CDR2 from the germline V gene are MGHRA and YSYEKL. This CDR3 is 12 amino acids long. V lost 5 bases and J 6 bases, leaving 8 bases between the germline ends. The CDR3 loop reads CASSGISNEQFF. The CDR3 coding sequence is TGCGCCAGCAGCGGGATCTCCAATGAGCAGTTCTTC.

This clonotype was counted only a few times. The V gene is TRBV5-1, the J gene TRBJ2-5; 7 bases line up with TRBD1. V lost 0 bases, J lost 4 bases, and 3 bases stayed unmatched. Germline CDR1 is SGHRS and CDR2 is YFSETQ. The length of the CDR3 is 14 residues. DNA of the CDR3: TGCGCCAGCAGCTTGGAGACAGGGCGAGAGACCCAGTACTTC. It is translated as CASSLETGRETQYF.

V usage is TRBV4-3 and J usage is TRBJ1-1; D is possibly TRBD1 (5 bases). The CDR3 has 13 amino acids. The V gene lost 6 bases and the J gene lost 8 bases, with 16 bases spanning the gap. Germline V gene lookup returns CDR1 LGHNA and CDR2 YSLEER. The CDR3 here is CASSLVGGEEAFF. The CDR3 bases are TGCGCCAGCAGTCTAGTGGGAGGGGAAGAAGCTTTCTTT.

The chain employs TRBV12-3 or TRBV12-4 and TRBJ2-5; no clear D. CDR3 length equals 14 residues. Trimming pared 0 bases from V and 2 bases from J, leaving 7 bases between. The CDR3 DNA reads as TGTGCCAGCAGTTTAGCGGGGTCACAAGAGACCCAGTACTTC. This gives the protein CASSLAGSQETQYF.

The chain has TRBV7-2 and TRBJ2-3; D is unclear. The CDR3 covers 14 residues. Germline values: CDR1 SGHTA, CDR2 FQGNSA. Trimming shortened V by 1 base and J by 1 base, and 6 bases separated the two germline ends. CDR3 amino acids: CASSLVPGTDTQYF. CDR3 sequence (DNA): TGTGCCAGCAGCTTAGTTCCGGGCACAGATACGCAGTATTTT.

CDR3 in DNA: TGCAGCGCCGCCCCTGCAGGGAGCTCCTACGAGCAGTACGTC. This sequence encodes CSAAPAGSSYEQYV. V gene TRBV29-1 combines with J gene TRBJ2-7; TRBD1 or TRBD2 may be the D gene (5 bases each). The germline V gene encodes CDR1 SQVTM and CDR2 ANQGSEA. The CDR3 totals 14 residues. Trimming stripped 7 bases from V and 0 bases from J, with 16 bases between.

This clonotype was detected only a few times. The V and J genes are TRBV27 and TRBJ2-3; D is ambiguous. V dropped 0 bases and J dropped 4 bases, with 5 bases sitting between them. CDR3 size: 13 residues. Looked up from germline, CDR1 is MNHEY and CDR2 is SMNVEV (reference sequence). CDR3 sequence reads: CASSLSLADTQYF. CDR3 DNA: TGTGCCAGCAGTTTATCGTTAGCAGATACGCAGTATTTT.

The chain joins TRBV12-3 or TRBV12-4 to TRBJ1-1, with 11 bases identical to TRBD1. The ends lost 5 bases at V and 5 bases at J; junction bases unmatched: 10. The CDR3 is 16 amino acids. The CDR3 sequence: CASSLGQGARGTEAFF. CDR3 DNA sequence: TGTGCCAGCAGTCTTGGACAGGGGGCTCGAGGGACTGAAGCTTTCTTT.

The chain couples TRBV4-3 to TRBJ2-7; 7 nucleotides line up with TRBD2. The trim removed 4 bases at V and 2 bases at J, leaving 8 bases unmatched. The CDR3 extends over 15 amino acids. Germline V gene sequence: CDR1 LGHNA, CDR2 YSLEER. CDR3 protein: CASSRSTGLPYEQYF. CDR3 bases: TGCGCCAGCAGCCGGAGTACGGGACTACCCTACGAGCAGTACTTC.

V gene TRBV5-1 combines with J gene TRBJ2-5, with D unresolved. V was trimmed by 1 base and J by 1 base, leaving 8 bases between them. This CDR3 contains 14 residues. Looked up from germline, CDR1 is SGHRS and CDR2 is YFSETQ. CDR3 nucleotides: TGCGCCAGCAGCTTGTTCAGAGTCCAAGAGACCCAGTACTTC. This encodes CASSLFRVQETQYF.

This clonotype was seen a few times. This chain links TRBV7-2 with TRBJ2-5, with TRBD2 identical over 7 bases. The CDR3 consists of 15 residues. Germline trimming cut 2 bases from V and 4 bases from J; bases unmatched to any gene: 7. From germline, CDR1 is SGHTA and CDR2 FQGNSA. In DNA form, the CDR3 reads TGTGCCAGCAGCTTACGACGGGGGGAAGCAGAGACCCAGTACTTC. Protein sequence: CASSLRRGEAETQYF.

The V gene is TRBV12-3 or TRBV12-4, the J gene TRBJ1-1; possible D gene TRBD1, 6 bases. The V and J ends lost 4 bases and 0 bases respectively, with 6 bases between them. The CDR3 spans 13 residues. CDR3 DNA sequence: TGTGCCAGCAGTTGGGACATGAACACTGAAGCTTTCTTT. Translated: CASSWDMNTEAFF.

The chain combines TRBV6-2 or TRBV6-3 with TRBJ1-1; D is possibly TRBD1 (5 bases). This CDR3 has 12 amino acids. The germline V gene has CDR1 MNHEY and CDR2 SVGEGT. V lost 2 bases to trimming and J lost 8 bases, with 9 bases between them. The CDR3 reads CASSYRQGEAFF. CDR3 in DNA: TGTGCCAGCAGTTACCGGCAGGGAGAAGCTTTCTTT.

The chain combines TRBV5-5 with TRBJ2-7; D remains ambiguous. In germline, CDR1 is SGHKS, CDR2 YYEKEE (reference sequence). The CDR3 is made up of 11 amino acids. V lost 2 bases and J lost 9, with 9 bases in between. The CDR3 DNA reads as TGTGCCAGCAGCTTTCAATCTCGGCAGTACGTC. Residues: CASSFQSRQYV.

The V call is TRBV3-1, the J call TRBJ1-1; maybe TRBD1 (5 bases). CDR3 length: 14 amino acids. Germline V gene lookup returns CDR1 LGHDT and CDR2 YNNKEL (reference sequence). Trimming took off 0 bases at V and 3 bases at J, with 8 bases between the two ends. CDR3 protein: CASSQEGVYTEAFF. CDR3 in DNA: TGTGCCAGCAGCCAAGAAGGGGTTTACACTGAAGCTTTCTTT.

The J gene is TRBJ2-5, the V gene TRBV11-2, with D perhaps matching TRBD2 (7 bases). CDR1 is SGHAT, CDR2 FQNNGV, per germline. Between the trimmed V and J ends, which lost 2 bases and 14 bases, there was a span of 24 bases. The CDR3 spans 15 residues. The CDR3 spells CASSLLGGGREGRYF. The CDR3 nucleotides are TGTGCCAGCAGCTTATTGGGCGGGGGCCGCGAGGGTCGATACTTC. The full variable domain, in which reference TRBV11-2 and TRBJ2-5 provide the parts outside the CDR3, is EAGVAQSPRYKIIEKRQSVAFWCNPISGHATLYWYQQILGQGPKLLIQFQNNGVVDDSQLPKDRFSAERLKGVDSTLKIQPAKLEDSAVYLCASSLLGGGREGRYFGPGTRLLVL.